This T cell receptor beta chain was sequenced for a study of blood T cell repertoires in COVID-19 (dated by TCRdb to 2019 to 2021). About the study as a whole: The collaborator samples originated in the United States, Italy and Spain and spanned the acute and convalescent phases of COVID-19. Where available, HLA class I and class II types were taken from metadata supplied by the sample provider and were not determined by assay-based typing. Sample metadata almost always included a de-identified subject ID, COVID-19 status, age in years and sex. The material from the prospective study consisted of cDNA or gDNA derived from T cells, B-cell-depleted T cells, or PBMCs. The repertoires were released in a freely available public database intended as a resource for research on the immune response to SARS-CoV-2. Samples were obtained from the ongoing ImmuneRACE study (first 160 participants) and from about 1,300 subjects provided by 6 global collaborators. The dataset comprised deeply sampled blood TCRbeta repertoires from subjects exposed to, actively infected with, or recovered from COVID-19.

CDR1 and CDR2 are drawn from the germline V gene (reference sequence): MNHEY, SMNVEV. From the cysteine through the phenylalanine, the CDR3 covers 17 amino acids. The CDR3 DNA has 51 bases and is translated from base 1. Trimming accounts for 5 bases at V and 5 bases at J, while the number of junction bases matched to no gene is 15. Overall results and qualifications from the work: Clinical and demographic metadata were provided uncurated, with the amount varying by source and participant.

The immunoSEQ Assay, a bias-controlled multiplex PCR, was used to amplify TCRbeta CDR3 regions from genomic DNA. On the study's bioinformatics: The number of nucleated cells in each sample was estimated by amplification of reference gene primers within the assay. Sequence reads were collapsed and filtered to measure the absolute abundance of every unique TCRbeta CDR3 rearrangement. Productive Simpson clonality was computed per sample as the square root of Simpson's diversity index over productive rearrangements. TCRdb holds this immuneACCESS table with in-frame rearrangements only. Some clones are missing; in checked studies, unresolved V genes explain under half, and the rest has no known cause. V and J calls and clone size are those listed in that table; D and trimming were worked out from the DNA. Recorded for this sample are over 200,000 clones; 65% to 90% of them occurred a single time. Together, the top ten hold 15% to 19% of the sample.

Participants in the prospective study were enrolled through a virtual design, were aged roughly 18 to 100 years, and lived in roughly 24 United States geographic areas. To assign participants to cohorts, the prospective study relied on clinical history that participants themselves reported in a screening survey and a study questionnaire. Recovered participants in ImmuneRACE Cohort 3 were defined as having two consecutive negative NP/OP PCR tests, clearance from a healthcare professional, or resolution of symptoms. In the prospective study, mobile phlebotomists collected whole blood, serum and a nasopharyngeal or oropharyngeal swab from each participant. Additional blood draws and questionnaires over an approximately two-month period could optionally be provided by prospective study participants. Before DNA extraction, blood samples from the prospective study were shipped at room temperature or frozen.

About this clone itself: Its antigen is still unknown. Base qualities were left out, and no much larger clone turns up one base away.

This chain joins TRBV27 to TRBJ2-5; 9 bases in between match TRBD1. This sequence was found in a man younger than 30 who had recovered from COVID-19. The material sequenced was PBMCs or T cells enriched from blood (not recorded which). CDR3 region: CASSRPPGQGIGETQYF. The nucleotides are TGTGCCAGCAGTCGTCCCCCAGGACAGGGGATCGGGGAGACCCAGTACTTC.